This T cell receptor beta chain was identified during a study of CD8+ T cells in alopecia areata listed by TCRdb under 2018. Study-wide context: Treated patients were enrolled in an open-label pilot trial of oral tofacitinib at 5 to 10 mg twice daily for moderate-to-severe alopecia areata. Clonality in the scalp was compared among normal scalp (n=4), patchy alopecia areata scalp (n=8), and alopecia totalis/universalis scalp (n=8). Biopsies were taken from tofacitinib-treated patients at baseline and at 4 and 24 weeks of treatment, and a later scalp biopsy was taken in several of the tofacitinib-treated patients. Tofacitinib was administered for 6 to 18 months, and 6 months of follow-up off drug were then conducted to assess delayed response and recurrence. The study used high-throughput TCRbeta sequencing to examine T cell clonal expansion in alopecia areata, in both the C3H/HeJ mouse model and human patients. Scalp tissue and sorted CD4+ and CD8+ peripheral blood T cells from patchy and totalis/universalis alopecia areata patients and from healthy controls were covered by human TCRbeta sequencing. RNA was obtained with the PAXgene miRNA kit for fixed scalp, the miRNeasy kit for PBMCs, and the RNeasy kit for mouse skin. The SALT score, which quantifies the percentage of affected scalp surface area, was used to measure disease severity in treated patients. TCRbeta CDR3 regions were amplified by immunoSEQ multiplex PCR using 35 Vbeta forward and 13 Jbeta reverse primers.

Taken with the paper, the label for treatment or condition translates to: oral pan-JAK inhibitor, 5-10 mg twice daily. Peripheral blood and lesional scalp punch biopsies were obtained from patients with alopecia areata. PBMCs were isolated by density centrifugation and stained for CD3, CD4 and CD8, after which CD4+ and CD8+ T cells were sorted on a FACSAria. On this clone itself: Its antigen remains unidentified. It has no much larger one-base neighbor in the sample; base qualities were not kept.

What the work shows at the level of the full study, not this receptor alone: Unlike mouse skin, which is dominated by gammadelta T cells, normal human skin has resident alphabeta T cells that are also sequenced, and this complicates analysis of the scalp TCR repertoire. Many expanded lesional clones were found to persist in scalp and blood during tofacitinib treatment, and relapse after treatment cessation may be partly explained by this persistence. Because the treated cohort was small and had only one nonresponder, larger studies are needed to examine links between baseline CD8+ expansion and response. TCR sequences shared between patients were less clear than in mice, possibly partly because of HLA diversity in the patient population. Lesional scalp, especially in alopecia totalis/universalis, showed higher clonality and more expanded CD8+ clones than normal scalp, suggesting antigenic drive. With tofacitinib, both scalp clonality and the number of expanded CD8+ clones among the top 100 scalp clones went down significantly.

Compared with germline, V lacks 4 bases and J lacks 2 bases; bases without a gene match: 1. The germline V gene encodes CDR1 SGHRS and CDR2 YFSETQ. From the cysteine through the phenylalanine, the CDR3 covers 15 amino acids. Only the CDR3 region is kept as DNA, spanning 45 bases read in frame from base 1. Receptor amplification or capture employed the immunoSEQ multiplex PCR assay. RNA was extracted from all samples and reverse transcribed into cDNA, which served as template for TCR sequencing. First-strand cDNA was synthesized using SuperScript III with a 2:1 mix of oligo-dT and random hexamers. A synthetic immune receptor repertoire was used to gauge amplification bias, and whatever bias remained was removed computationally. The source study handled its data this way. After raw reads were preprocessed to remove errors, the CDR3 was defined following IMGT conventions as running from the conserved cysteine to phenylalanine. Clonality was computed by normalizing Shannon entropy by log2 of the number of productive unique TCRs and subtracting the result from 1. Whether scalp clones were CD4 or CD8 was inferred by matching scalp TCRbeta sequences against CD4 and CD8 repertoires sorted from blood. The table was pulled from immuneACCESS by TCRdb, which kept in-frame rearrangements only. Such tables lose some clones; where checked, under half of the loss comes from unresolved V genes, and the rest has no known cause. V, J and clone size are those of that table, while D and trimming were read from the DNA. A total of hundreds of thousands of clones appear in this sample, approximately 67% of them only once. The top ten constitute 0.95% to 1.5% of the sample.

The sequence was collected from a human donor with alopecia areata. The chain was built from TRBV5-1 and TRBJ2-3, and TRBD2 aligns with 13 junction nucleotides. Here the sequenced sample was CD4+ T cells sorted from blood, taken at approximately week 42, from a patient treated with tofacitinib. The nucleotide sequence is given as TGCGCCAGCAGCACTAGCGGGGGGGCCACAGATACGCAGTATTTT. Translated, this gives CASSTSGGATDTQYF.